The 13 T cell receptor beta chains below were found in one sample sequenced in a study of blood T cell repertoires in COVID-19. Some clones are missing from TCRdb's copy, which holds only in-frame ones; the method was immunoSEQ multiplex PCR. The sample yields more than 70,000 clones, approximately 86% seen once. The sample comprised peripheral blood. The source of these receptors is a man aged 55 to 70 with acute or convalescent COVID-19.

This clone appeared a single time. An end of the junction does not agree with germline; a read error may underlie this. This chain links TRBV9 with TRBJ1-2, with D unclear. Germline lookup yields CDR1 SGDLS and CDR2 YYNGEE. The CDR3 is made up of 14 amino acids. CDR3 sequence (DNA): TGTGCCAGCAGTAAAAGCACGGGAGCCATGGCGTCTTCCTTC. Translation gives CASSKSTGAMASSF.

V usage is TRBV4-3 and J usage is TRBJ1-1, with no clear D. CDR1 and CDR2 from the germline V gene are LGHNA and YSLEER. V lost 1 base, J lost 5 bases, and 8 bases lay in between. The CDR3 has 13 residues. In DNA form, the CDR3 reads TGCGCCAGCAGCCAAGTCGTTTTGACTGAAGCTTTCTTT. It encodes CASSQVVLTEAFF.

V and J are TRBV12-5 and TRBJ2-3, with TRBD1 matching over 7 bases. After removal of 4 bases from V and 2 bases from J, the junction contained 3 bases not matched to a gene. This CDR3 has 14 amino acids. Looked up from germline, CDR1 is LGHNT and CDR2 is FRNRAP. The CDR3 here is CASGWGTVTDTQYF. The DNA for the CDR3 is TGTGCTAGTGGTTGGGGGACAGTCACAGATACGCAGTATTTT.

The V and J genes are TRBV10-2 and TRBJ2-3; D is unclear. The CDR3 has 16 residues. The V end was cut by 1 base, the J end by 3 bases, with 14 bases between. Germline V gene sequence: CDR1 WSHSY, CDR2 SAAADI. The CDR3 sequence is CASSEWLNRQTDTQYF. For the CDR3, the DNA is TGCGCCAGCAGTGAGTGGCTGAATCGTCAAACAGATACGCAGTATTTT.

The chain joins TRBV19 to TRBJ2-5; D not resolved. Germline assignment: CDR1 LNHDA and CDR2 SQIVND (reference sequence). The CDR3 extends over 14 amino acids. V lost 4 bases and J 4 bases, leaving 13 bases between the germline ends. In DNA, the CDR3 is TGTGCCAGTAGTACCACTAAGAGACCAGAGACCCAGTACTTC. Amino acids: CASSTTKRPETQYF.

V gene TRBV7-3 combines with J gene TRBJ1-2, with 7 bases that match TRBD1. The CDR3 length is 12 residues. Germline-derived CDR1 and CDR2 are SGHTA and FQGTGA. J was trimmed by 10 bases and V by 5 bases; bases with no gene match: 7. CDR3: CASSIPGTAYTF. As DNA, the CDR3 is TGTGCCAGCAGCATCCCCGGGACAGCCTACACCTTC.

This clone showed up just a few times. V and J are TRBV9 and TRBJ1-5; possibly TRBD1 for D (6 bases). Germline V gives CDR1 SGDLS, CDR2 YYNGEE. Trimming shortened V by 4 bases and J by 6 bases, and 17 bases separated the two germline ends. The CDR3 sequence is 15 residues long. The DNA for the CDR3 is TGTGCCAGCAGCCCAACGGCTACAGGGATTCAGCCCCAGCATTTT. Its translation is CASSPTATGIQPQHF.

J is TRBJ2-1 and V is TRBV7-9; TRBD1 is a possible D gene (6 bases). The CDR3 loop spans 15 amino acids. CDR1 and CDR2 (germline): SEHNR, FQNEAQ (reference sequence). Trimming pared 2 bases from V and 5 bases from J, leaving 13 bases between. In DNA form, the CDR3 reads TGTGCCAGCAGCTTACCGACGGACAGCAACAATGAGCAGTTCTTC. As protein: CASSLPTDSNNEQFF.

V gene TRBV11-3 combines with J gene TRBJ2-3, with 8 bases aligning to TRBD2. The CDR3 has 15 amino acids. Germline values: CDR1 SGHNT, CDR2 YENEEA. V was pared by 3 bases and J by 1 base, with 3 bases of the junction left unmatched. CDR3 nucleotide sequence: TGTGCCAGCAGCTTCGGTAGCGGGGGCACAGATACGCAGTATTTT. Translating it yields CASSFGSGGTDTQYF.

The V gene is TRBV10-3, the J gene TRBJ1-2, with a weak D call TRBD1 (6 bases). The germline V gene has CDR1 ENHRY and CDR2 SYGVKD. V lost 4 bases, J lost 2 bases, and 17 bases lay in between. The CDR3 runs 16 residues. The DNA of the CDR3 is TGTGCCATCAGTGCCCCGGGGGGGGGCGCCAACTATGGCTACACCTTC. Translated, it gives CAISAPGGGANYGYTF.

This clone was counted a single time. This rearrangement joins TRBV6-5 to TRBJ2-7; TRBD2 aligns across 7 bases. Per germline, CDR1 MNHEY and CDR2 SVGAGI. The CDR3 length is 16 residues. V lost 3 bases to trimming and J lost 7 bases; unmatched junction nucleotides: 15. CDR3 sequence: CASSYAPGGKAWEQYF. CDR3 bases: TGTGCCAGCAGTTATGCCCCCGGGGGGAAAGCGTGGGAGCAGTACTTC.

This clone was seen only once. The gene calls are TRBV5-1 and TRBJ2-3; 7 nucleotides line up with TRBD1. Germline CDR1 is SGHRS and CDR2 is YFSETQ. V shed 0 bases and J 6 bases; nucleotides not matched to a gene: 7. This CDR3 is built from 15 residues. CDR3 protein: CASSLVTGAEDTQYF. The CDR3 bases are TGCGCCAGCAGCTTGGTTACAGGGGCGGAGGATACGCAGTATTTT. The whole variable domain, filled in from reference TRBV5-1 and TRBJ2-3, reads KAGVTQTPRYLIKTRGQQVTLSCSPISGHRSVSWYQQTPGQGLQFLFEYFSETQRNKGNFPGRFSGRQFSNSRSEMNVSTLELGDSALYLCASSLVTGAEDTQYFGPGTRLTVL.

The chain joins TRBV5-6 to TRBJ2-1, with 10 bases aligning to TRBD2. This CDR3 is built from 19 residues. The junction had 13 bases not matched to a gene; V was cut back by 4 bases and J by 0 bases. Germline CDR1 is SGHDT and CDR2 is YYEEEE. Written as DNA, the CDR3 is TGTGCCAGCAGCCCCCCGGGACTAGCGAGACGGAGCTCCTACAATGAGCAGTTCTTC. Its protein product is CASSPPGLARRSSYNEQFF.